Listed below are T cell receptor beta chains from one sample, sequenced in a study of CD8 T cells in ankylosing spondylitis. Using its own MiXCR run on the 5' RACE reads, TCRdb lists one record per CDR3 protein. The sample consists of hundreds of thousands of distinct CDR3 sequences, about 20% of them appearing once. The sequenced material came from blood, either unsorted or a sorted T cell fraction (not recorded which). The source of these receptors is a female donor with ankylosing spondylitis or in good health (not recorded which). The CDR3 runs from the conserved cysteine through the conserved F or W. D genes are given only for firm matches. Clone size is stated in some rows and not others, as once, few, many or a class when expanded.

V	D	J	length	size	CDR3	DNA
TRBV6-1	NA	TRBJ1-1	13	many	CASRGTPNTEAFF	TGTGCCAGCAGAGGGACCCCGAACACTGAAGCTTTCTTT
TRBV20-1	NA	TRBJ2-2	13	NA	CSARNGGSRELFF	TGCAGTGCTAGAAATGGGGGTAGTAGGGAGCTGTTTTTT
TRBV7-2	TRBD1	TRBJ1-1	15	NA	CASSLVEGAYTEAFF	TGTGCCAGCAGCTTAGTAGAGGGGGCATACACTGAAGCTTTCTTT
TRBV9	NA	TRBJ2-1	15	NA	CASSWGRDSYNEQFF	TGTGCCAGCAGCTGGGGAAGGGACTCCTACAATGAGCAGTTCTTC
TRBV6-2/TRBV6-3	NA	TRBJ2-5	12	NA	CASSTGNAAQYF	TGTGCCAGCAGTACAGGGAACGCAGCCCAGTACTTC
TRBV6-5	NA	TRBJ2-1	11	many	CASSKDDEQFF	TGTGCCAGCAGTAAGGATGATGAGCAGTTCTTC
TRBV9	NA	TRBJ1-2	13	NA	CASSVGTEYGYTF	TGTGCCAGCAGCGTAGGGACGGAGTATGGCTACACCTTC
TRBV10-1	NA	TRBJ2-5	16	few	CASSESIWRGRETQYF	TGCGCCAGCAGTGAGTCGATTTGGAGGGGCCGAGAGACCCAGTACTTC
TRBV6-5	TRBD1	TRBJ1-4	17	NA	CASSYTGGQGINEKLFF	TGTGCCAGCAGTTACACAGGGGGACAGGGCATTAATGAAAAACTGTTTTTT
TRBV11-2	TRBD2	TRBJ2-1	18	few	CASSLGSGAGGYYNEQFF	TGTGCCAGCAGCTTAGGATCGGGAGCGGGAGGGTACTACAATGAGCAGTTCTTC
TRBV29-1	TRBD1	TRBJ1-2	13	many	CSVEMGQGGGYTF	TGCAGCGTTGAGATGGGACAGGGGGGTGGCTACACCTTC
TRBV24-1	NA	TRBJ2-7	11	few	CATSDLDEQYF	TGTGCCACCAGTGATTTAGACGAGCAGTACTTC
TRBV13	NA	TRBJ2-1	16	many	CASSSRGPLSYNEQFF	TGTGCCAGCAGCTCCCGGGGGCCCCTATCCTACAATGAGCAGTTCTTC
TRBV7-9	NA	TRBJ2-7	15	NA	CASSRSASASYEQYF	TGTGCCAGCAGCCGTTCCGCTAGCGCTTCCTACGAGCAGTACTTC
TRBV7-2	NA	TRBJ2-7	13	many	CASSARTTYEQYF	TGTGCCAGCAGCGCTCGGACTACCTACGAGCAGTACTTC
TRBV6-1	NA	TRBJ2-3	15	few	CASSGGTVFTDTQYF	TGTGCCAGCAGCGGAGGGACCGTCTTCACAGATACGCAGTATTTT
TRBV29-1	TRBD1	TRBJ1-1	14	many	CSVLNRGRDTEAFF	TGCAGCGTCCTAAACAGGGGGAGGGACACTGAAGCTTTCTTT
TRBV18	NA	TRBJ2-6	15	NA	CASSPQSSGANVLTF	TGTGCCAGCTCACCACAAAGTTCTGGGGCCAACGTCCTGACTTTC
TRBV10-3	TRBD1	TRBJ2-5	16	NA	CAISGAGTGGIETQYF	TGTGCCATCAGTGGGGCCGGGACAGGGGGCATCGAGACCCAGTACTTC
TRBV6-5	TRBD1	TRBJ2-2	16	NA	CASSYSPRGSTGELFF	TGTGCCAGCAGTTACTCCCCCAGGGGGAGCACCGGGGAGCTGTTTTTT
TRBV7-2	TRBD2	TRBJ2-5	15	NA	CASSTGLAGGETQYF	TGTGCCAGCAGCACAGGACTAGCGGGGGGGGAGACCCAGTACTTC
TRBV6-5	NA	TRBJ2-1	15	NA	CASSYLQTGYNEQFF	TGTGCCAGCAGTTACCTTCAGACTGGCTACAATGAGCAGTTCTTC
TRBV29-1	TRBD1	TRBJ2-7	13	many	CSAETGSSYEQYF	TGCAGCGCCGAGACAGGGAGCTCCTACGAGCAGTACTTC
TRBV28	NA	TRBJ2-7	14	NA	CASRAQDLLYEQYF	TGTGCCAGCAGAGCCCAGGACTTACTCTACGAGCAGTACTTC
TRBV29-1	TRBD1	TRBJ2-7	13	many	CSVEGTGGYEQYF	TGCAGCGTTGAAGGGACAGGGGGGTACGAGCAGTACTTC
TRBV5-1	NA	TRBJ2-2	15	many	CASSFSVGGTGELFF	TGCGCCAGCAGCTTTTCGGTAGGAGGCACCGGGGAGCTGTTTTTT
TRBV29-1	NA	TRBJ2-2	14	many	CSVGTYANTGELFF	TGCAGCGTGGGGACGTACGCGAACACCGGGGAGCTGTTTTTT
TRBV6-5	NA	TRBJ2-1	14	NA	CASSYGAVGYEQFF	TGTGCCAGCAGTTACGGAGCAGTGGGCTATGAGCAGTTCTTC
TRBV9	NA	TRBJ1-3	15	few	CASSAGDLPGNTIYF	TGTGCCAGCAGCGCCGGGGACCTACCTGGAAACACCATATATTTT
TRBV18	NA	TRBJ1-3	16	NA	CASSPLTPDQGNTIYF	TGTGCCAGCTCACCACTGACCCCCGACCAGGGAAACACCATATATTTT
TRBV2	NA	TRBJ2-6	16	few	CASSERRGSGANVLTF	TGTGCCAGCAGTGAACGAAGGGGCTCTGGGGCCAACGTCCTGACTTTC
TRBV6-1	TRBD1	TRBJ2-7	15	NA	CASSDGTGQPYEQYF	TGTGCCAGCAGTGATGGGACAGGTCAACCCTACGAGCAGTACTTC
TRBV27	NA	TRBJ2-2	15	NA	CASTEGDLNTGELFF	TGTGCCAGCACTGAGGGGGACCTGAACACCGGGGAGCTGTTTTTT
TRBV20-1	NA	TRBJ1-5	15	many	CSALPPAGSDQPQHF	TGCAGTGCTCTACCACCAGCAGGGTCCGATCAGCCCCAGCATTTT
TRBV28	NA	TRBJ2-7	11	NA	CASSFDREQYF	TGTGCCAGCAGTTTCGACCGCGAGCAGTACTTC
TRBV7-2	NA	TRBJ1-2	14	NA	CASSPPGSGYGYTF	TGTGCCAGCAGTCCTCCGGGGAGCGGCTATGGCTACACCTTC
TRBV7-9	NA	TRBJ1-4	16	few	CASSLAIRQFNEKLFF	TGTGCCAGCAGCTTAGCGATAAGGCAGTTTAATGAAAAACTGTTTTTT
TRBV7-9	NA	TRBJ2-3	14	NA	CASTRPQFTDTQYF	TGTGCCAGCACCCGGCCACAATTTACAGATACGCAGTATTTT
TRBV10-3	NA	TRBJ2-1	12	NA	CAISTTNNEQFF	TGTGCCATCAGTACCACAAACAATGAGCAGTTCTTC
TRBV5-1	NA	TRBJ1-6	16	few	CASSFSGAVRNSPLHF	TGCGCCAGCAGCTTTTCGGGGGCGGTTCGAAATTCACCCCTCCACTTT
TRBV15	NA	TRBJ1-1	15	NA	CATSRVQRGRTEAFF	TGTGCCACCAGCAGAGTTCAACGGGGTCGGACTGAAGCTTTCTTT
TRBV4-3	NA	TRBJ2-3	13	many	CASSREWSDTQYF	TGCGCCAGCAGCCGCGAATGGTCAGATACGCAGTATTTT
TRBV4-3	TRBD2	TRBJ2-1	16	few	CASSRGSLAGYNEQFF	TGCGCCAGCAGCCGAGGGTCACTAGCGGGGTACAATGAGCAGTTCTTC
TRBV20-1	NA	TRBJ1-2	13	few	CSAYVRDRYGYTF	TGCAGTGCTTACGTCCGGGACCGGTATGGCTACACCTTC
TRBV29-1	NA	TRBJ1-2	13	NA	CSVKPGNSRGYTF	TGCAGCGTCAAACCAGGGAATTCGCGGGGCTACACCTTC